This TCR beta chain is from a study of regulatory T cells in long-lasting Graves disease. Overall study: The study enrolled newly diagnosed Graves' patients on antithyroid drugs under 3 months. Overall study findings and caveats: There was favoring of TRBV28, TRBJ1-2 and TRBJ2-5 in persistent disease.

According to the study, TCR beta libraries were built with iRepertoire HTBI primers and CDR3-region Arm-PCR. TCRdb ran MiXCR on the multiplex PCR reads and lists one entry per CDR3 protein. The table lists a few hundred thousand distinct CDR3 sequences, 18% of them singletons. This clonotype has just a few counts. What it recognizes is unknown. Specified time point: newly diagnosed GD, antithyroid drugs for less than 3 months. RNA isolated from PBMCs was used to make the TCR library. V was shortened by 3 bases and J by 0 bases, with 9 bases between the two germline ends. Germline CDR1 SGHNT, CDR2 YYREEE (reference sequence). The CDR3 contains 15 residues. This same sample was also taken into another study, of T cells in Graves' hyperthyroidism and ophthalmopathy. That work adds: The HTBI primer set was used in a first-round RT-PCR of the TCR CDR3.

The chain carries TRBV5-4 and TRBJ1-4; D possibly corresponds to TRBD1 (6 bases). This specimen consisted of peripheral blood mononuclear cells (PBMCs), obtained at new diagnosis, from a patient treated with antithyroid drugs. This receptor was identified in a young woman with Graves disease. CDR3 protein: CASSSTGPTNEKLFF. In DNA, the CDR3 is TGTGCCAGCAGCTCGACAGGTCCAACTAATGAAAAACTGTTTTTT.